The 9 T cell receptor beta chains given below trace back to one sample, sequenced in a study of identical twins. TCRdb itself ran the 5' RACE reads through MiXCR, one entry per CDR3 protein. The table lists approximately 140,000 distinct CDR3 sequences, roughly 3.2% of them singletons. Sequenced sample: memory T cells sorted from blood. These receptors were obtained from a man aged 18 to 30 in good health.

This clonotype was detected only a few times. CDR3 in DNA: TGTGCCAGCAGTCAAAGCAGGTTTGGCACAGATACGCAGTATTTT. This gives the protein CASSQSRFGTDTQYF. V usage is TRBV11-1 and J usage is TRBJ2-3; D unresolved. The V and J ends lost 6 bases and 1 base respectively, with 14 bases between them. This CDR3 region has 15 residues. CDR1 and CDR2 (germline): SGHAT, FQDESV (reference sequence).

Ten or more counts support this clonotype. The chain has TRBV5-1 and TRBJ2-1; TRBD2 matches 7 bases. V was clipped by 0 bases and J by 5 bases; unmatched bases: 8. The CDR3 spans 16 residues. Germline CDR1 is SGHRS and CDR2 is YFSETQ. CDR3 nucleotides: TGCGCCAGCAGCTTGGTGGCGGGAGTAGCCAACAATGAGCAGTTCTTC. Amino acid sequence: CASSLVAGVANNEQFF.

The gene calls are TRBV5-1 and TRBJ2-1, with 9 bases that match TRBD2. V lost 4 bases to trimming and J lost 7 bases; unmatched junction nucleotides: 9. The CDR3 consists of 15 residues. Germline-derived CDR1 and CDR2 are SGHRS and YFSETQ. The CDR3 sequence is CASSSSGLAQNEQFF. The CDR3 DNA follows: TGCGCCAGCAGCAGTTCGGGACTAGCTCAAAATGAGCAGTTCTTC. Looking up the rest from reference TRBV5-1 and TRBJ2-1 gives the full variable domain: KAGVTQTPRYLIKTRGQQVTLSCSPISGHRSVSWYQQTPGQGLQFLFEYFSETQRNKGNFPGRFSGRQFSNSRSEMNVSTLELGDSALYLCASSSSGLAQNEQFFGPGTRLTVL.

This clonotype appeared a few times. This may be a read error, as it is one base from a much larger clone. This chain uses TRBV11-2 with TRBJ1-1; D ambiguous. Germline lookup yields CDR1 SGHAT and CDR2 FQNNGV. Deletions cut 4 bases from V and 2 bases from J, with 5 bases between. CDR3 length equals 12 residues. The CDR3 DNA reads as TGTGCCAGCAGCTACTGTAACACTGAAGCTTTCTTT. This encodes CASSYCNTEAFF.

This clonotype was counted ten times or more. The rearrangement links TRBV2 to TRBJ2-1, with D hard to call. This CDR3 region has 12 residues. Germline assignment: CDR1 SNHLY and CDR2 FYNNEI. Trimming cost V 7 bases and J 6 bases, with 10 bases left between them. The CDR3 nucleotides read TGTGCCAGCAAGAAGTTAACCAATGAGCAGTTCTTC. This sequence encodes CASKKLTNEQFF.

This clonotype was seen at least ten times. This sequence joins TRBV29-1 and TRBJ2-4; 8 bases agree with TRBD1. Germline loops: CDR1 SQVTM, CDR2 ANQGSEA. Germline trimming cut 6 bases from V and 6 bases from J; bases unmatched to any gene: 10. CDR3 length: 14 amino acids. The DNA for the CDR3 is TGCAGCGTAGAGCTAGGGACAGGCGGAAACATTCAGTACTTC. This translates into CSVELGTGGNIQYF.

This clonotype was seen only a few times. V usage is TRBV5-1 and J usage is TRBJ2-1; 8 bases are a match to TRBD2. CDR1 is SGHRS, CDR2 YFSETQ, per germline. The V gene end was trimmed by 4 bases and the J gene end by 1 base; junction bases not matched to a gene: 7. This CDR3 has 16 residues. The DNA of the CDR3 is TGCGCCAGCAGCGGACTAGCTGTTCAGTCCTACAATGAGCAGTTCTTC. It translates to CASSGLAVQSYNEQFF.

This clonotype came up many times. This chain uses TRBV29-1 with TRBJ2-5; possibly TRBD2 for D (5 bases). The CDR3 has 13 amino acids. Germline lookup yields CDR1 SQVTM and CDR2 ANQGSEA. V was shortened by 7 bases and J by 6 bases, with 18 bases between the two germline ends. The CDR3: CSADDSGGQTQYF. CDR3 coding DNA: TGCAGCGCTGATGACTCAGGCGGGCAGACCCAGTACTTC.

This clonotype was counted only a few times. The rearrangement joins TRBV6-1 to TRBJ1-4; D uncertain. With 7 bases removed from V and 7 bases from J, the gap between germline ends came to 16 bases. Germline V gene data show CDR1 as MNHNS and CDR2 as SASEGT. The length of the CDR3 is 14 residues. Here the CDR3 DNA reads TGTGCCAGCACCGAAGCCGGCCAATCTGAAAAACTGTTTTTT. Encoded protein: CASTEAGQSEKLFF.